One TCR beta chain is described in this entry. The antigen is not known. Using immunoSEQ multiplex PCR, the repertoire was profiled, and TCRdb retains in-frame clones only, with some absent. In the table there are about 200,000 clones, around 90% of which are singletons. This sample was taken from a study of cytomegalovirus exposure and HLA in healthy donors. Whole-study results and caveats: 150 to 200 TCR beta chains were listed as cytomegalovirus-associated. Rarity held for most TCR sequences, but there were some public TCRs that occurred in many donors.

Per the germline V gene, CDR1 is SQVTM and CDR2 is ANQGSEA. V trimming: 0 bases; J trimming: 3 bases; junction bases outside the gene matches: 1. CDR3 length: 14 amino acids. Material: PBMCs. The origin of this receptor is a woman aged 18-30 years in good health and CMV-seropositive. V and J are TRBV29-1 and TRBJ2-1, with 8 bases identical to TRBD2. CDR3 nucleotide sequence: TGCAGCGTTGAAGAGGGACTAGTCTACAATGAGCAGTTCTTC. Translating it yields CSVEEGLVYNEQFF.